The rows below give T cell receptor beta chains drawn from one sample of a study of blood T cell repertoires in COVID-19. The protocol was immunoSEQ multiplex PCR, while the TCRdb copy is restricted to in-frame clones and leaves out a portion. The table includes over 70,000 clones, more than 80% detected once. The source material was peripheral blood. These receptors were taken from a woman between 70 and 85 years old with acute or convalescent COVID-19. Each CDR3 is given with its conserved first and last residue. A D gene is named only where the DNA matches it firmly. Not every row has a clone size; where given, it reads once, few, many or a size class.

V gene	J gene	D gene	clone size	CDR3 protein	CDR3 DNA
TRBV29-1	TRBJ1-1	NA	NA	CSVEETPTGTEAFF	TGCAGCGTTGAAGAGACTCCGACGGGGACTGAAGCTTTCTTT
TRBV14	TRBJ2-2	TRBD2	NA	CASSPSGSGTGELFF	TGTGCCAGCAGCCCTAGCGGGAGTGGTACCGGGGAGCTGTTTTTT
TRBV2	TRBJ2-3	TRBD2	NA	CASSEPAGLTDTQYF	TGTGCCAGCAGTGAACCAGCGGGGCTGACAGATACGCAGTATTTT
TRBV5-1	TRBJ1-2	TRBD1	NA	CASSADRGGYGYTF	TGCGCCAGCAGCGCCGACAGGGGAGGCTATGGCTACACCTTC
TRBV6-5	TRBJ1-3	NA	NA	CAIGQTLQATIYF	TGTGCCATTGGACAGACCCTGCAAGCCACCATATATTTT
TRBV5-1	TRBJ1-3	NA	NA	CASSLGEVSSGNTIYF	TGCGCCAGCAGCTTGGGTGAGGTTTCCTCTGGAAACACCATATATTTT
TRBV5-1	TRBJ2-7	TRBD1	NA	CASSPLDRGYEQYF	TGCGCCAGCAGCCCCTTAGACAGGGGCTACGAGCAGTACTTC
TRBV5-1	TRBJ1-1	NA	NA	CASSLEVSATGTEAFF	TGCGCCAGCAGCTTGGAGGTTTCGGCGACGGGCACTGAAGCTTTCTTT
TRBV6-5	TRBJ1-6	TRBD1	NA	CASRGGQGGNSPLHF	TGTGCCAGCAGGGGCGGACAGGGGGGTAATTCACCCCTCCACTTT
TRBV5-1	TRBJ1-4	NA	NA	CASSLDSYNEKLFF	TGCGCCAGCAGCCTGGACAGCTACAATGAAAAACTGTTTTTT
TRBV7-9	TRBJ1-2	TRBD1	NA	CASSFGTGGAGYGYTF	TGTGCCAGCAGCTTTGGGACAGGGGGCGCGGGCTATGGCTACACCTTC
TRBV5-1	TRBJ2-1	NA	many	CASSFTGKEQFF	TGCGCCAGCAGCTTCACGGGGAAGGAGCAGTTCTTC
TRBV7-2	TRBJ1-1	NA	NA	CASSTPGLNLVLTEAFF	TGTGCCAGCAGCACGCCGGGACTCAATCTTGTGTTGACTGAAGCTTTCTTT
TRBV28	TRBJ1-5	TRBD1	once	CASRGDRAGQPQHF	TGTGCCAGCAGGGGGGACAGGGCGGGTCAGCCCCAGCATTTT
TRBV6-6	TRBJ2-4	TRBD2	NA	CASSHLAGENIQYF	TGTGCCAGCAGTCACCTAGCGGGGGAAAACATTCAGTACTTC
TRBV2	TRBJ2-1	TRBD1	NA	CASRATGMTYNEQFF	TGTGCCAGCAGGGCGACAGGGATGACCTACAATGAGCAGTTCTTC
TRBV5-1	TRBJ2-5	TRBD2	NA	CASSSGGSETQYF	TGCGCCAGCAGCTCGGGGGGGTCGGAGACCCAGTACTTC
TRBV6-2/TRBV6-3	TRBJ1-2	NA	few	CASSPPPGRGDGYTF	TGTGCCAGCAGTCCGCCCCCCGGCAGGGGCGATGGCTACACCTTC
TRBV29-1	TRBJ2-1	NA	NA	CSVEASYNEQFF	TGCAGCGTTGAAGCTTCGTACAATGAGCAGTTCTTC
TRBV7-9	TRBJ1-5	NA	NA	CASSLDRVQPQHF	TGTGCCAGCAGCTTAGACAGGGTTCAGCCCCAGCATTTT
TRBV6-6	TRBJ2-1	TRBD1	NA	CASSPGQGRGGEQFF	TGTGCCAGCAGCCCCGGACAGGGGAGGGGGGGTGAGCAGTTCTTC
TRBV7-3	TRBJ1-4	NA	NA	CASSLTPFNEKLFF	TGTGCCAGCAGCTTGACACCGTTTAATGAAAAACTGTTTTTT
TRBV27	TRBJ1-1	NA	NA	CASRKDSVNTEAFF	TGTGCCAGCAGGAAGGACAGCGTGAACACTGAAGCTTTCTTT
TRBV5-5	TRBJ1-1	NA	NA	CASSLTGNTEAFF	TGTGCCAGCAGCTTGACAGGGAACACTGAAGCTTTCTTT
TRBV30	TRBJ1-6	TRBD1	NA	CACLTGTGFGNSPLHF	TGTGCCTGCCTAACCGGGACAGGGTTTGGTAATTCACCCCTCCACTTT
TRBV19	TRBJ1-1	NA	NA	CATSIRGPNTEAFF	TGTGCCACTTCCATCAGGGGACCGAACACTGAAGCTTTCTTT
TRBV7-2	TRBJ1-5	TRBD1	NA	CASSSTATGRQPQHF	TGTGCCAGCAGCTCAACTGCGACAGGGCGGCAGCCCCAGCATTTT
TRBV12-3/TRBV12-4	TRBJ1-1	NA	NA	CASSLDMSEAFF	TGTGCCAGCAGTCTAGACATGTCTGAAGCTTTCTTT
TRBV21-1	TRBJ1-4	NA	NA	CASPSWGGISEKLFF	TGTGCCAGCCCATCGTGGGGGGGTATAAGCGAAAAACTGTTTTTT
TRBV6-6	TRBJ1-2	NA	NA	CASRGPNYGYTF	TGTGCCAGCAGGGGCCCTAACTATGGCTACACCTTC
TRBV30	TRBJ1-2	TRBD1	NA	CAWSVLTGDGYTF	TGTGCCTGGAGTGTACTAACAGGGGATGGCTACACCTTC
TRBV6-5	TRBJ2-3	NA	NA	CASSPGISTDTQYF	TGTGCCAGCAGTCCCGGGATAAGCACAGATACGCAGTATTTT
TRBV5-4	TRBJ2-5	TRBD2	once	CASSMGLAGVQETQYF	TGTGCCAGCAGCATGGGACTAGCGGGGGTCCAAGAGACCCAGTACTTC
TRBV2	TRBJ2-5	TRBD2	NA	CAGASGGMETQYF	TGTGCGGGGGCTAGCGGGGGTATGGAGACCCAGTACTTC
TRBV7-2	TRBJ1-1	TRBD1	few	CASSLLTGGDAFF	TGTGCCAGCAGCCTATTGACAGGGGGCGATGCTTTCTTT
TRBV21-1	TRBJ2-1	NA	NA	CASSKGTGGYNEQFF	TGTGCCAGCAGCAAGGGCACGGGAGGGTACAATGAGCAGTTCTTC
TRBV5-6	TRBJ2-6	NA	few	CASSLRGMGANVLTF	TGTGCCAGCAGCTTGCGGGGAATGGGGGCCAACGTCCTGACTTTC
TRBV6-4	TRBJ2-1	TRBD2	NA	CASSDSIGGADEQFF	TGTGCCAGCAGTGACTCAATCGGGGGGGCCGATGAGCAGTTCTTC
TRBV6-5	TRBJ1-2	TRBD1	NA	CASSHTTGGGYGYTF	TGTGCCAGCAGTCATACGACAGGGGGCGGATATGGCTACACCTTC
TRBV25-1	TRBJ1-4	NA	NA	CASSESGTYNEKLFF	TGTGCCAGCAGTGAATCGGGGACATACAATGAAAAACTGTTTTTT
TRBV6-4	TRBJ2-7	NA	NA	CASSDSRASLPYEQYF	TGTGCCAGCAGTGACTCAAGGGCTAGCCTCCCCTACGAGCAGTACTTC
TRBV3-1/TRBV3-2	TRBJ1-3	NA	NA	CASSQDPTGSSGNTIYF	TGTGCCAGCAGCCAAGATCCGACGGGGAGCTCTGGAAACACCATATATTTT
TRBV20-1	TRBJ2-3	NA	NA	CSASGLARTDTQYF	TGCAGTGCTAGTGGTCTAGCGAGAACAGATACGCAGTATTTT
TRBV14	TRBJ2-3	NA	NA	CASSQDSTDTQYF	TGTGCCAGCAGCCAAGATAGTACAGATACGCAGTATTTT
TRBV11-2	TRBJ2-3	TRBD2	NA	CASSLEISTSGSLTQYF	TGTGCCAGCAGCTTAGAGATCTCGACTAGCGGGAGTTTAACGCAGTATTTT
TRBV6-2/TRBV6-3	TRBJ2-2	TRBD1	NA	CASSYPTGGGGELFF	TGTGCCAGCAGTTACCCAACAGGGGGCGGCGGGGAGCTGTTTTTT
TRBV27	TRBJ2-3	NA	NA	CASSSRFRDTQYF	TGTGCCAGCAGTTCCCGATTCAGGGATACGCAGTATTTT
TRBV9	TRBJ1-3	TRBD1	NA	CASSVWDRDDTIYF	TGTGCCAGCAGCGTGTGGGACAGGGATGACACCATATATTTT
TRBV6-2/TRBV6-3	TRBJ1-2	TRBD1	few	CASSLRPTGTGGYTF	TGTGCCAGCAGCCTACGCCCGACAGGGACGGGTGGCTACACCTTC
TRBV5-4	TRBJ1-1	TRBD1	NA	CASSTGQGYTEAFF	TGTGCCAGCAGCACCGGACAGGGATACACTGAAGCTTTCTTT
TRBV20-1	TRBJ1-2	TRBD1	NA	CSASEPQGAYGYTF	TGCAGTGCTAGTGAGCCACAGGGGGCATATGGCTACACCTTC
TRBV7-2	TRBJ2-3	TRBD2	few	CASSLTSGPTDTQYF	TGTGCCAGCAGCTTGACTAGCGGTCCCACAGATACGCAGTATTTT
TRBV9	TRBJ1-1	NA	NA	CASSVALGRGNTEAFF	TGTGCCAGCAGCGTAGCTCTGGGCAGGGGGAACACTGAAGCTTTCTTT
TRBV7-9	TRBJ2-1	NA	NA	CASSLSSYNEQFF	TGTGCCAGCAGCTTATCCAGCTACAATGAGCAGTTCTTC
TRBV14	TRBJ1-1	NA	NA	CASSQDRFGVGMNTEAFF	TGTGCCAGCAGCCAAGATCGGTTCGGGGTCGGCATGAACACTGAAGCTTTCTTT
TRBV6-2/TRBV6-3	TRBJ2-3	TRBD2	NA	CASSYSRLAGQDTQYF	TGTGCCAGCAGTTACTCGAGGCTAGCGGGCCAAGATACGCAGTATTTT
TRBV15	TRBJ2-3	TRBD2	NA	CATSRARTSGAVTDTQYF	TGTGCCACCAGCAGAGCCCGGACTAGCGGCGCCGTCACAGATACGCAGTATTTT
TRBV11-2	TRBJ1-6	TRBD1	NA	CASSLEDRGRALHF	TGTGCCAGCAGCTTAGAGGACAGGGGCCGTGCCCTCCACTTT
TRBV23-1	TRBJ2-7	TRBD1	NA	CASHEVGTGDYEQYF	TGCGCCAGCCACGAGGTTGGGACAGGGGACTACGAGCAGTACTTC